These T cell receptor beta chains were read from a single sample in a study of lung T cells in sarcoidosis with Löfgren's syndrome. Each CDR3 protein is one row after TCRdb ran MiXCR on the reads. The data show several thousand distinct CDR3 sequences, 15% to 20% seen once. The sequencing input was CD4+ T cells from bronchoalveolar lavage. Source of these receptors: a human donor with sarcoidosis (Löfgren's syndrome or another form), or a control subject (not recorded which). The CDR3 runs from the conserved cysteine through the conserved F or W. D genes are given only for firm matches. Not all rows give a size; the values are once, few, many and, for expanded clones, a class.

medium-sized | TRBJ2-2 | TRBV6-1 | . | TGTGCCACGCGACCTGGAAACGCGAACACCGGGGAGCTGTTTTTT | CATRPGNANTGELFF
many | TRBJ2-4 | TRBV12-3/TRBV12-4 | TRBD1 | TGTGCCAGCAGCCTGGGGGACAGGGGGCTAAACATTCAGTACTTC | CASSLGDRGLNIQYF
many | TRBJ2-7 | TRBV12-2 | . | TGTGCAAGTCGCTCACGGACTAGCGGGGGCTACGAGCAGTACTTC | CASRSRTSGGYEQYF
many | TRBJ2-7 | TRBV6-1 | . | TGTGCCAGCAGCCCCACAGGACCCCCATACGAGCAGTACTTC | CASSPTGPPYEQYF
many | TRBJ1-1 | TRBV2 | . | TGTGCCACCCAACATACGAACACTGAAGCTTTCTTT | CATQHTNTEAFF
medium-sized | TRBJ1-5 | TRBV12-3/TRBV12-4 | . | TGTGCCAGCACTCCCAAGGACCTCAATCAGCCCCAGCATTTT | CASTPKDLNQPQHF
. | TRBJ1-1 | TRBV6-2/TRBV6-3 | . | TGTGCCGGCAGTTACTGGGGGAGTGAATCTTTCTTT | CAGSYWGSESFF
many | TRBJ2-7 | TRBV19 | . | TGTGCCAGTAGTATAGATTCAGCCTCATCCTACGAGCAGTACTTC | CASSIDSASSYEQYF
many | TRBJ1-6 | TRBV9 | . | TGTGCCAGCAGCGTAGGGCAACAGATTAATTCACCCCTCCACTTT | CASSVGQQINSPLHF
many | TRBJ2-7 | TRBV10-3 | . | TGTGCCATCAGTGAGTTAGGGACAACGTACTTC | CAISELGTTYF
large | TRBJ2-1 | TRBV4-2 | . | TGTGCCAGCAGCCAAAACGGAGGATCCTACAATGAGCAGTTCTTC | CASSQNGGSYNEQFF
many | TRBJ2-5 | TRBV4-1 | . | TGCGCCAGCAGCCAAGAGAAGGGTTGGCAAGAGACCCAGTACTTC | CASSQEKGWQETQYF
many | TRBJ1-1 | TRBV6-1 | . | TGTGCCAGCGTGAACACTGAAGCTTTCTTT | CASVNTEAFF
many | TRBJ2-2 | TRBV29-1 | TRBD2 | TGCAGCGGAAAGATTAGCGGGAGCGGCGCCGGGGAGCTGTTTTTT | CSGKISGSGAGELFF
many | TRBJ2-1 | TRBV6-1 | . | TGTGCCAGCAGGGCATACAACAATGAGCAGTTCTTC | CASRAYNNEQFF
medium-sized | TRBJ1-4 | TRBV24-1 | TRBD1 | TGTGCCACCAGTGACACGACAGGGGATAATGAAAAACTGTTTTTT | CATSDTTGDNEKLFF
many | TRBJ2-7 | TRBV11-2 | TRBD1 | TGTGCCAGCAGCTCCCCCGGGACAGGGGCCTACGAGCAGTACTTC | CASSSPGTGAYEQYF
many | TRBJ1-1 | TRBV20-1 | . | TGCAGTGCTAGAGGAATGGAAGGGAACACTGAAGCTTTCTTT | CSARGMEGNTEAFF
. | TRBJ2-1 | TRBV25-1 | . | TGTGCCAGCAGTGATGGAAGGTCTATCGATCGGAATGAGCAGTTCTTC | CASSDGRSIDRNEQFF
many | TRBJ2-3 | TRBV30 | . | TGTGCCTGGAGTGAGGGGGTCACGGAGGATACGCAGTATTTT | CAWSEGVTEDTQYF
medium-sized | TRBJ2-7 | TRBV20-1 | . | TGCAGTGTCACTTCCTTCCTGTCCTCCTACGAGCAGTACTTC | CSVTSFLSSYEQYF
once | TRBJ1-5 | TRBV12-3/TRBV12-4 | . | TGTGTCAGCAGTACCTGGCGGGGCAGAAATCAGCCCCGGCATTTT | CVSSTWRGRNQPRHF
many | TRBJ2-2 | TRBV15 | TRBD2 | TGTGCCATCGCCAAAGTTAGACCGGGGGGGCCCGGGGAGCTGTTTTTT | CAIAKVRPGGPGELFF
once | TRBJ2-2 | TRBV27 | TRBD2 | TGTGCCAGCCGTAGACGGGGGGGGAACACCGGGGAGCGGTTTTTT | CASRRRGGNTGERFF